The rows below give T cell receptor beta chains drawn from one sample of a study of cytomegalovirus exposure and HLA in healthy donors. Generated by immunoSEQ multiplex PCR, the TCRdb table keeps only in-frame clones and is missing some. This table has roughly 170,000 clones, 77% appearing once. The material sequenced was PBMCs. Receptor source: a woman in her twenties or thirties in good health and CMV-seropositive. CDR3s include the opening cysteine and the closing phenylalanine or tryptophan. A D gene is named only where the DNA matches it firmly. Expanded clones are given a class, and other clones once, few, many or no size at all.

V gene	D gene	clone size	CDR3 length	J gene	CDR3 DNA	CDR3 protein
TRBV9	NA	NA	14	TRBJ2-1	TGTGCCAGCAGCGTCCGGGGGACTTACAATGAGCAGTTCTTC	CASSVRGTYNEQFF
TRBV4-1	NA	NA	15	TRBJ2-1	TGCGCCAGCACCAGTCCGGGAGCCTTCTACAATGAGCAGTTCTTC	CASTSPGAFYNEQFF
TRBV29-1	NA	NA	12	TRBJ2-7	TGCAGCGTTGAAAGGGGGAACTACGAGCAGTACTTC	CSVERGNYEQYF
TRBV16	NA	NA	15	TRBJ1-1	TGTGCCAGCAGCCAATGGGGGCAGGGAGGGACTGAAGCTTTCTTT	CASSQWGQGGTEAFF
TRBV11-3	TRBD1	NA	16	TRBJ1-2	TGTGCCAGCAGCCCCGGGACAGCTTACAATAACTATGGCTACACCTTC	CASSPGTAYNNYGYTF
TRBV5-4	TRBD1	NA	15	TRBJ1-2	TGTGCCAGCAGCCTAGACAGGGGGCAAGGCTATGGCTACACCTTC	CASSLDRGQGYGYTF
TRBV19	NA	NA	15	TRBJ1-5	TGTGCCACCAAAAACCGCGGTTATAGCAATCAGCCCCAGCATTTT	CATKNRGYSNQPQHF
TRBV7-9	NA	NA	14	TRBJ2-2	TGTGCCAGCAGCGGGCAGTCGAACACCGGGGAGCTGTTTTTT	CASSGQSNTGELFF
TRBV5-1	NA	NA	14	TRBJ2-7	TGCGCCAGCAGCTTGAGAACAGGGCTGAACGAGCAGTACTTC	CASSLRTGLNEQYF
TRBV28	NA	NA	15	TRBJ1-1	TGTGCCAGCAGTCCCCAAGCAGGGTATGCCACTGAAGCTTTCTTT	CASSPQAGYATEAFF
TRBV7-6	TRBD2	NA	16	TRBJ2-3	TGTGCCAGCAGCTTAGTGGGAGGGTTACAGGCAGATACGCAGTATTTT	CASSLVGGLQADTQYF
TRBV5-4	NA	NA	13	TRBJ1-5	TGTGCCAGCAGCTCGGACTTAGATCAGCCCCAGCATTTT	CASSSDLDQPQHF
TRBV4-2	NA	NA	14	TRBJ1-2	TGTGCCAGCAGCCCTTCAGACAGTGGCTATGGCTACACCTTC	CASSPSDSGYGYTF
TRBV9	TRBD1	NA	14	TRBJ2-7	TGTGCCAGCAGCGGGACAGGGATCTCCTACGAGCAGTACTTC	CASSGTGISYEQYF
TRBV5-4	TRBD2	NA	15	TRBJ2-7	TGTGCCAGCAGCTTGGCTGCTAGCGGAGTCCACGAGCAGTACTTC	CASSLAASGVHEQYF
TRBV7-3	TRBD2	NA	17	TRBJ2-3	TGTGCCAGCAGCCGAGACGGGGGGGGTACGGGCACAGATACGCAGTATTTT	CASSRDGGGTGTDTQYF
TRBV4-2	NA	NA	14	TRBJ2-5	TGTGCCAGCAGCCCTTCTGGGCAGGGAGAGACCCAGTACTTC	CASSPSGQGETQYF
TRBV18	NA	NA	13	TRBJ2-4	TGTGCCAGCTCACCAGGGGGCGAGGGCATTCAGTACTTC	CASSPGGEGIQYF
TRBV27	NA	NA	13	TRBJ1-4	TGTGCCAGCAGTTTCAGGATTTTTGAAAAACTGTTTTTT	CASSFRIFEKLFF
TRBV9	TRBD2	NA	18	TRBJ2-1	TGTGCCAGCAGCGATAGCTACGGGGGAGGGGTGACCTACAATGAGCAGTTCTTC	CASSDSYGGGVTYNEQFF
TRBV2	TRBD1	few	15	TRBJ1-1	TGTGCCAGCAGGGAAACCGGGACAGCGAACACTGAAGCTTTCTTT	CASRETGTANTEAFF
TRBV5-1	TRBD2	NA	13	TRBJ2-7	TGCGCCAGCAGGGGACTAGGTCTGTACGAGCAGTACTTC	CASRGLGLYEQYF
TRBV27	TRBD1	NA	15	TRBJ1-3	TGTGCCAGCAGGCAGGGGACAGGGTCTGGAAACACCATATATTTT	CASRQGTGSGNTIYF
TRBV9	TRBD2	NA	13	TRBJ2-1	TGTGCCAGCACGGCTAGCGGCTACAATGAGCAGTTCTTC	CASTASGYNEQFF
TRBV25-1	TRBD1	few	15	TRBJ1-2	TGTGCCAGCAGTGAATATCGGACAGGCAACTATGGCTACACCTTC	CASSEYRTGNYGYTF
TRBV11-2	TRBD1	NA	16	TRBJ1-2	TGTGCCAGCAGCTTAGATCAGACAGGGTTTAACTATGGCTACACCTTC	CASSLDQTGFNYGYTF
TRBV28	NA	NA	13	TRBJ1-2	TGTGCCAGCAGTTTGAGTAGTAGAGATGGCTACACCTTC	CASSLSSRDGYTF
TRBV28	NA	NA	10	TRBJ2-7	TGTGCCAGCAGCAACTACGAGCAGTACTTC	CASSNYEQYF
TRBV5-1	TRBD1	few	16	TRBJ1-3	TGCGCCAGCAGCTCATCCGGGACAGCGTCTGGAAACACCATATATTTT	CASSSSGTASGNTIYF
TRBV27	NA	NA	13	TRBJ2-7	TGTGCCAGCAGGGTGCAGGGGCGGGACGAGCAGTACTTC	CASRVQGRDEQYF
TRBV6-5	NA	NA	13	TRBJ2-7	TGTGCCGCGAGCCGGAGAGCTCCCTACGAGCAGTACTTC	CAASRRAPYEQYF
TRBV28	NA	NA	14	TRBJ1-1	TGTGCCAGCGGACAACCTCAGGGTATCACTGAAGCTTTCTTT	CASGQPQGITEAFF
TRBV18	TRBD2	once	14	TRBJ2-3	TGTGCCAGCTCACAGCGGGAGCCGACAGATACGCAGTATTTT	CASSQREPTDTQYF
TRBV6-5	TRBD2	NA	14	TRBJ2-1	TGTGCCAGCAGCCGGGACTACAATACCAATGAGCAGTTCTTC	CASSRDYNTNEQFF
TRBV7-3	NA	NA	17	TRBJ1-3	TGTGCCAGCAGCCTCCCGTCGGGGGAGGTCTCTGGAAACACCATATATTTT	CASSLPSGEVSGNTIYF
TRBV7-2	NA	NA	14	TRBJ1-3	TGTGCCAGCAGCTTAGCAGGCAGGGCAAACACCATATATTTT	CASSLAGRANTIYF
TRBV19	TRBD2	NA	16	TRBJ2-7	TGTGCCAGTAGTATAGATCTGGCTAGCGGGAGTTACGAGCAGTACTTC	CASSIDLASGSYEQYF
TRBV28	NA	NA	15	TRBJ2-2	TGTGCCAGCAGTTTGACAGGACCGAACACCGGGGAGCTGTTTTTT	CASSLTGPNTGELFF
TRBV4-3	TRBD1	NA	15	TRBJ2-7	TGCGCCAGCAGCCCCACCGGGACAGGGTACTACGAGCAGTACTTC	CASSPTGTGYYEQYF
TRBV7-5	NA	NA	16	TRBJ1-1	TGTGCCAGAAGCTTAGGGCCACAGGGCATGAACACTGAAGCTTTCTTT	CARSLGPQGMNTEAFF
TRBV10-3	TRBD2	NA	13	TRBJ2-7	TGTGCCATCAGAGAGCGGGAGGGCGTAGGGCAGTACTTC	CAIREREGVGQYF
TRBV29-1	TRBD2	NA	12	TRBJ2-1	TGCAGCGGGGGACTAGGAGGGAATGAGCAGTTCTTC	CSGGLGGNEQFF
TRBV11-3	TRBD1	NA	15	TRBJ2-7	TGTGCCAGCAGCACCCACAGGGGGTTAAGCTACGAGCAGTACTTC	CASSTHRGLSYEQYF
TRBV6-5	NA	NA	15	TRBJ2-6	TGTGCCAGCAGTTACGAGCTCTCTGGGGCCAACGTCCTGACTTTC	CASSYELSGANVLTF
TRBV19	TRBD1	NA	15	TRBJ2-1	TGTGCCAGTAGTATAGGGGACAGTTCCTACAATGAGCAGTTCTTC	CASSIGDSSYNEQFF
TRBV5-6	TRBD2	NA	16	TRBJ2-5	TGTGCCAGCAGCTTGGGACTAGCGGAGCTACAAGAGACCCAGTACTTC	CASSLGLAELQETQYF
TRBV5-6	NA	few	16	TRBJ2-1	TGTGCCAGCAGCTTAGGGGGGGGGTTCTCCTACAATGAGCAGTTCTTC	CASSLGGGFSYNEQFF
TRBV6-5	TRBD1	few	14	TRBJ2-1	TGTGCCAGCAGTTACGGACAGGGGGACGATGAGCAGTTCTTC	CASSYGQGDDEQFF
TRBV9	NA	NA	13	TRBJ2-1	TGTGCCAGCGGGGAGGAGACACACCTTGAGCAGTTCTTC	CASGEETHLEQFF
TRBV27	TRBD2	NA	15	TRBJ2-1	TGTGCCAGCACCCCAATAGCGGGAGGGTGGGGGGAGCAGTTCTTC	CASTPIAGGWGEQFF
TRBV5-4	NA	NA	14	TRBJ2-5	TGTGCCACCGCATGGCCAGGGGGAGGAGAGACCCAGTACTTC	CATAWPGGGETQYF
TRBV27	NA	NA	15	TRBJ2-1	TGTGCCAGCAAGGAGGGTGTACAACCTTACAATGAGCAGTTCTTC	CASKEGVQPYNEQFF
TRBV7-2	NA	NA	15	TRBJ1-5	TGTGCCAGCAGCTTAGTAGGGGCGGAGGGGCAGCCCCAGCATTTT	CASSLVGAEGQPQHF
TRBV6-1	NA	NA	13	TRBJ1-4	TGTGCCAGTCTCGGGATGGCGGGTGAAAAACTGTTTTTT	CASLGMAGEKLFF
TRBV12-5	TRBD2	NA	13	TRBJ2-2	TGTGCTAGTGGTCTCCGGGGGGACGGGGAGCTGTTTTTT	CASGLRGDGELFF
TRBV9	TRBD2	NA	18	TRBJ2-2	TGTGCCAGCAGCCCCCCACTAGCGGGACCCGCCCGAACCGGGGAGCTGTTTTTT	CASSPPLAGPARTGELFF
TRBV6-1	NA	NA	11	TRBJ2-7	TGTGCCACCCTTTTCTCCTACGAGCAGTACTTC	CATLFSYEQYF